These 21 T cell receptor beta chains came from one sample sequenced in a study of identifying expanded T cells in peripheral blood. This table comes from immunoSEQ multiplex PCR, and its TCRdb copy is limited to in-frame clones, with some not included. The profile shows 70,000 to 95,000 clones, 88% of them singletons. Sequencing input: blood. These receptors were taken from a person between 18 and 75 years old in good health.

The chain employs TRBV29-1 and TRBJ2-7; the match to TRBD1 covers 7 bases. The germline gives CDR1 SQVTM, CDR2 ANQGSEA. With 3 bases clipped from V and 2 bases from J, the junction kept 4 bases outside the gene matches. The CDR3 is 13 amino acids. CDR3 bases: TGCAGCGTTGATAGCACAGGGGCCTACGAGCAGTACTTC. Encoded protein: CSVDSTGAYEQYF.

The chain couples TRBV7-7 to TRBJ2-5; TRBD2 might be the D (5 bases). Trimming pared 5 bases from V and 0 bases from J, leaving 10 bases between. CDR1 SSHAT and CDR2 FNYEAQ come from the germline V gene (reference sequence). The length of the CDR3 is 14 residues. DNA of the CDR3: TGTGCCAGCAGCCTAGGAGGAAACCAAGAGACCCAGTACTTC. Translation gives CASSLGGNQETQYF. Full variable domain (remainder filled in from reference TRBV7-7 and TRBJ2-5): GAGVSQSPRYKVTKRGQDVTLRCDPISSHATLYWYQQALGQGPEFLTYFNYEAQPDKSGLPSDRFSAERPEGSISTLTIQRTEQRDSAMYRCASSLGGNQETQYFGPGTRLLVL.

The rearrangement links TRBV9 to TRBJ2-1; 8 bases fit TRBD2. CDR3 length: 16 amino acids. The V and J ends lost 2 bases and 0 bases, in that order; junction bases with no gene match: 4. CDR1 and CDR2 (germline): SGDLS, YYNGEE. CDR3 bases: TGTGCCAGCAGCGTGCGCGGGGGGTCCTCCTACAATGAGCAGTTCTTC. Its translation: CASSVRGGSSYNEQFF.

In nucleotides, the CDR3 is TGTGCCAGCAGCGCGCCCTTGGGGTTGAACACTGAAGCTTTCTTT. This codes for CASSAPLGLNTEAFF. This chain connects TRBV5-4 to TRBJ1-1, with unresolved D. The V and J ends lost 4 bases and 0 bases respectively, with 13 bases between them. This CDR3 is 15 amino acids long. The V gene's germline CDR1 is SGHNT and CDR2 YYREEE (reference sequence).

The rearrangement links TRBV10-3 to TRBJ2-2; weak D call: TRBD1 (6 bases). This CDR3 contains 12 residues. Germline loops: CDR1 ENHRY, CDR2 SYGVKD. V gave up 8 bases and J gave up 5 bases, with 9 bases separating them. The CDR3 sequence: CAIYRGTGELFF. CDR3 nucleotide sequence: TGTGCCATCTATAGGGGGACCGGGGAGCTGTTTTTT.

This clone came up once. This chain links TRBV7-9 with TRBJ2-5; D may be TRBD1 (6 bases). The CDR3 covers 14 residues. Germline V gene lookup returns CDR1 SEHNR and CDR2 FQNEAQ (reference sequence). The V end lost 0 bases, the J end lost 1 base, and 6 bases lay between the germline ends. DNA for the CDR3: TGTGCCAGCAGCTTAGCAGGGGGCCAAGAGACCCAGTACTTC. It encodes CASSLAGGQETQYF.

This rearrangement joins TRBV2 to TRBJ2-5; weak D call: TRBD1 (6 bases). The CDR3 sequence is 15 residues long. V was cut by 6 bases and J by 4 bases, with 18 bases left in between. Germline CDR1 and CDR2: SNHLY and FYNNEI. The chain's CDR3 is CASSLMKGEGETQYF. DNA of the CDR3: TGTGCCAGCAGCTTAATGAAGGGGGAAGGAGAGACCCAGTACTTC.

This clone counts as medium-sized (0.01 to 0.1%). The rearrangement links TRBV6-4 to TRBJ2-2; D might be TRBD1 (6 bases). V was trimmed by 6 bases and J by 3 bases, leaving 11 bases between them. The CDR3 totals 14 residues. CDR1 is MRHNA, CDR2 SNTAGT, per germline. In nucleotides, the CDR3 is TGTGCCAGCAGCCGACAGGATGACACCGGGGAGCTGTTTTTT. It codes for CASSRQDDTGELFF.

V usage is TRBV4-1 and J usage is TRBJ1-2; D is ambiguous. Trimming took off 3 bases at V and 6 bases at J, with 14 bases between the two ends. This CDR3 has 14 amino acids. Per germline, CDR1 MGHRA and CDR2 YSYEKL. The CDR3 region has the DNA TGCGCCAGCAGCCAGGCTGGCAGAGAGAATGGCTACACCTTC. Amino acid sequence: CASSQAGRENGYTF.

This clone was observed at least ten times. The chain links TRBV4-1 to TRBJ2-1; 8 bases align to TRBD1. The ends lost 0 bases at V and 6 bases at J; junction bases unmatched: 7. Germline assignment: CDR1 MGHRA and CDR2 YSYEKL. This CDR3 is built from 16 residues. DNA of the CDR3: TGCGCCAGCAGCCAAGATGGACAGGGAGTCTCCAATGAGCAGTTCTTC. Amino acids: CASSQDGQGVSNEQFF.

The CDR3 DNA is TGTGCCAGTAGCCGGCGGGGACAGGGGACTGAAGCTTTCTTT. Protein sequence: CASSRRGQGTEAFF. The chain carries TRBV19 and TRBJ1-1, with 10 bases identical to TRBD1. V lost 6 bases, J lost 5 bases, and 6 bases stayed unmatched. The germline gives CDR1 LNHDA, CDR2 SQIVND (reference sequence). CDR3 length equals 14 residues. Filled out from reference TRBV19 and TRBJ1-1, the complete variable domain reads DGGITQSPKYLFRKEGQNVTLSCEQNLNHDAMYWYRQDPGQGLRLIYYSQIVNDFQKGDIAEGYSVSREKKESFPLTVTSAQKNPTAFYLCASSRRGQGTEAFFGQGTRLTVV.

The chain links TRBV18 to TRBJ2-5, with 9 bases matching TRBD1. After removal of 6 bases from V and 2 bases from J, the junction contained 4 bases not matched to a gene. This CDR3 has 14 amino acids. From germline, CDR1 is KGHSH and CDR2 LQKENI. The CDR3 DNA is TGTGCCAGCTCCGGGACAGGGATACAAGAGACCCAGTACTTC. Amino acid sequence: CASSGTGIQETQYF.

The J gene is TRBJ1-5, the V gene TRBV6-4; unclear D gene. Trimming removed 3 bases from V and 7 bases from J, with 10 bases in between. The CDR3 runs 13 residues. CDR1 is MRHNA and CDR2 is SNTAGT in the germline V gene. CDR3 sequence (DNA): TGTGCCAGCAGTGAATCTCCCGGCCAGCCCCAGCATTTT. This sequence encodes CASSESPGQPQHF.

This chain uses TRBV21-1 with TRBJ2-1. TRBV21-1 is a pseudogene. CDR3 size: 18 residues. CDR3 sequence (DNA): TGTGCCAGCAGCAAAGGGTGGCCCGGGCATACCCGTTTCAATGAGCAGTTCTTC. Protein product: CASSKGWPGHTRFNEQFF.

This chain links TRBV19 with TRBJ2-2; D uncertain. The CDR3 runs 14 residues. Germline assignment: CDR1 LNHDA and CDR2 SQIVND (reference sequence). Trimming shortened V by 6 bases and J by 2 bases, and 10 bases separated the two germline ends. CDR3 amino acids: CASRGQANTGELFF. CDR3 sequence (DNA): TGTGCCAGTAGAGGGCAGGCCAACACCGGGGAGCTGTTTTTT. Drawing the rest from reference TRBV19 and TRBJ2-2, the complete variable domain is DGGITQSPKYLFRKEGQNVTLSCEQNLNHDAMYWYRQDPGQGLRLIYYSQIVNDFQKGDIAEGYSVSREKKESFPLTVTSAQKNPTAFYLCASRGQANTGELFFGEGSRLTVL.

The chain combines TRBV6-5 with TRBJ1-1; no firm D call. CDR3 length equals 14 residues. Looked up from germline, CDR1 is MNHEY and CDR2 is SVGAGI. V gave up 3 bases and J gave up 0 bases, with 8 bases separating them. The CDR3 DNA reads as TGTGCCAGCAGTTATTCAGACATGAACACTGAAGCTTTCTTT. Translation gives CASSYSDMNTEAFF.

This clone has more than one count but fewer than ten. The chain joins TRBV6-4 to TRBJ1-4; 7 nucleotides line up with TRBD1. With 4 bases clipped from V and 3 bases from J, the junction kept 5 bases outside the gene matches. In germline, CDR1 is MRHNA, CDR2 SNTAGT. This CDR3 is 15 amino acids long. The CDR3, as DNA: TGTGCCAGCAGTGCTAATACAGGGGCTAATGAAAAACTGTTTTTT. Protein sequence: CASSANTGANEKLFF.

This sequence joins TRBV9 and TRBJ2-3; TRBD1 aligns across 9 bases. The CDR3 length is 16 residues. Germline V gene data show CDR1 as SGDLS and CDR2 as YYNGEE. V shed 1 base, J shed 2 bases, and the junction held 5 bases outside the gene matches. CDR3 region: CASSVQDRGFTDTQYF. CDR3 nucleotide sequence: TGTGCCAGCAGCGTACAGGACAGGGGCTTCACAGATACGCAGTATTTT.

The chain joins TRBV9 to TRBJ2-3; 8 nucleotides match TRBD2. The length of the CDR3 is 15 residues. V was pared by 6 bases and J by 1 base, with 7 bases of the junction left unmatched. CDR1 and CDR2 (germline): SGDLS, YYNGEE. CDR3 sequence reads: CASNTPGGGTDTQYF. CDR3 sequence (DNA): TGTGCCAGCAATACCCCGGGAGGGGGCACAGATACGCAGTATTTT. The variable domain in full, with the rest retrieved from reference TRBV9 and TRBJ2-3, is DSGVTQTPKHLITATGQRVTLRCSPRSGDLSVYWYQQSLDQGLQFLIQYYNGEERAKGNILERFSAQQFPDLHSELNLSSLELGDSALYFCASNTPGGGTDTQYFGPGTRLTVL.

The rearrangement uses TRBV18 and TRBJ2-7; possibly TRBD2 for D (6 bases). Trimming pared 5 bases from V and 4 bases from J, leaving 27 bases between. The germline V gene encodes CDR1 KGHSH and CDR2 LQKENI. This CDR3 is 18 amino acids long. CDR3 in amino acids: CASSGQYRLTGVQYEQYF. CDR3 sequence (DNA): TGTGCCAGCTCAGGACAATACAGACTGACGGGGGTCCAGTACGAGCAGTACTTC.

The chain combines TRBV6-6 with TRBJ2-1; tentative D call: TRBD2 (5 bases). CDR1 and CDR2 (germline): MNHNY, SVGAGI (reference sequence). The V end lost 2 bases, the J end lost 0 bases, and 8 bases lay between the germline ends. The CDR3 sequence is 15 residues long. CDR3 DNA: TGTGCCAGCAGTTACCAGCGGAGCTCCTACAATGAGCAGTTCTTC. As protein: CASSYQRSSYNEQFF.